Listed here are 19 T cell receptor beta chains from one sample, sequenced in a study of T cell responses to AZD1222 COVID-19 vaccine. Clones were sequenced by immunoSEQ multiplex PCR, and TCRdb holds only the in-frame ones, with some missing. The sample contains 80,000 to 100,000 clones, 70% to 90% of which appear only once. Sequencing was performed on peripheral blood, taken on day 0 of AZD1222 vaccination. These receptor sequences come from an adult in good health.

This clone was observed once. This chain uses TRBV30 with TRBJ1-1, with a tentative D call TRBD1 (5 bases). The ends were cut back, 4 bases at V and 6 bases at J, with 9 bases in the middle. Germline V gene data show CDR1 as GTSNPN and CDR2 as SVGIG (reference sequence). The length of the CDR3 is 11 residues. In nucleotides, the CDR3 is TGTGCCTGGAATAGGGGCGCTGAAGCTTTCTTT. It specifies CAWNRGAEAFF.

This clone was seen once. The chain is built from TRBV5-1 and TRBJ2-1; D remains ambiguous. Trimming shortened V by 1 base and J by 0 bases, and 11 bases separated the two germline ends. The CDR3 has 16 residues. Germline CDR1 is SGHRS and CDR2 is YFSETQ. The CDR3: CASSLYDRFSYNEQFF. The CDR3 DNA is TGCGCCAGCAGCTTGTACGACCGTTTCTCCTACAATGAGCAGTTCTTC.

The chain couples TRBV6-5 to TRBJ2-5, with D hard to call. V dropped 1 base and J dropped 0 bases, with 12 bases sitting between them. Germline values: CDR1 MNHEY, CDR2 SVGAGI. The CDR3 sequence is 16 residues long. The CDR3 sequence: CASSYLTARNQETQYF. The DNA for the CDR3 is TGTGCCAGCAGTTACTTGACGGCGCGGAACCAAGAGACCCAGTACTTC.

This chain connects TRBV5-4 to TRBJ2-3; D is unresolved. Deletions cut 4 bases from V and 5 bases from J, with 8 bases between. CDR3 length: 12 amino acids. Germline CDR1 SGHNT, CDR2 YYREEE (reference sequence). The DNA for the CDR3 is TGTGCCAGCAGCCCCACGTTAGATACGCAGTATTTT. Translated, it gives CASSPTLDTQYF.

This rearrangement joins TRBV29-1 to TRBJ1-1, with D possibly matching TRBD1 (6 bases). The CDR3 has 13 residues. V was trimmed by 6 bases and J by 0 bases, leaving 11 bases between them. Per germline, CDR1 SQVTM and CDR2 ANQGSEA. CDR3 DNA sequence: TGCAGCGTCCTGACAGGTATGAACACTGAAGCTTTCTTT. It yields the protein CSVLTGMNTEAFF.

J is TRBJ1-4 and V is TRBV28; no reliable D call. V lost 5 bases to trimming and J lost 7 bases, with 5 bases between them. Germline V CDR1 and CDR2: MDHEN, SYDVKM. The CDR3 is 11 amino acids. The chain's CDR3 is CASSQFEKLFF. Written as DNA, the CDR3 is TGTGCCAGCAGTCAATTTGAAAAACTGTTTTTT.

This chain connects TRBV27 to TRBJ1-5; perhaps TRBD1 as D (6 bases). This CDR3 spans 15 amino acids. Germline V gene sequence: CDR1 MNHEY, CDR2 SMNVEV (reference sequence). The V gene lost 4 bases and the J gene lost 2 bases, with 12 bases spanning the gap. The CDR3 DNA is TGTGCCAGCAGTTGGGGGGGCGCGGGCAATCAGCCCCAGCATTTT. Protein product: CASSWGGAGNQPQHF.

The chain recombines TRBV19 with TRBJ1-1, with TRBD1 identical over 7 bases. CDR1 LNHDA and CDR2 SQIVND come from the germline V gene (reference sequence). This CDR3 spans 16 amino acids. Trimming cost V 6 bases and J 1 base; bases outside gene matches: 11. The CDR3 bases are TGTGCCAGTAGAACAGGGGCCATTACTCAGAACACTGAAGCTTTCTTT. Translated: CASRTGAITQNTEAFF.

The chain links TRBV15 to TRBJ2-3, with 8 bases identical to TRBD2. Germline V gene lookup returns CDR1 LNHNV and CDR2 YYDKDF (reference sequence). J gave up 7 bases and V 1 base, and 7 bases lay outside the gene matches. CDR3 length equals 15 residues. As DNA, the CDR3 is TGTGCCACCAGCAGAGCGGGAGGGGGTGGAAATACGCAGTATTTT. Its protein product is CATSRAGGGGNTQYF.

The genes are TRBV7-9 and TRBJ1-3, with D possibly being TRBD1 (6 bases). CDR3 size: 16 residues. Trimming stripped 5 bases from V and 0 bases from J, with 14 bases between. Germline V lookup: CDR1 SEHNR, CDR2 FQNEAQ (reference sequence). CDR3 sequence reads: CASSSRQASSGNTIYF. The DNA of the CDR3 is TGTGCCAGCAGCAGCCGACAGGCGAGCTCTGGAAACACCATATATTTT.

The rearrangement uses TRBV14 and TRBJ2-7; D call uncertain. Trimming stripped 4 bases from V and 7 bases from J, with 20 bases between. CDR1 and CDR2 from the germline V gene are SGHDN and FVKESK. The CDR3 contains 15 residues. The CDR3 DNA sequence: TGTGCCAGCAGCCGACTCCCCGGGTCCTACACGGAGCAGTACTTC. It codes for CASSRLPGSYTEQYF.

This rearrangement joins TRBV24-1 to TRBJ2-1; 10 nucleotides match TRBD2. CDR1 KGHDR and CDR2 SFDVKD come from the germline V gene. The V gene end was trimmed by 0 bases and the J gene end by 7 bases; junction bases not matched to a gene: 5. This CDR3 is 16 amino acids long. In DNA form, the CDR3 reads TGTGCCACCAGTGATTTGGGACTAGCGGAGGGGAATGAGCAGTTCTTC. It yields the protein CATSDLGLAEGNEQFF.

The chain recombines TRBV19 with TRBJ2-3; D call uncertain. Between the trimmed V and J ends, which lost 3 bases and 1 base, there was a span of 8 bases. CDR1 is LNHDA and CDR2 is SQIVND in the germline V gene (reference sequence). This CDR3 has 14 amino acids. The CDR3 spells CASSIRPRTDTQYF. The CDR3 DNA reads as TGTGCCAGTAGTATCAGGCCACGCACAGATACGCAGTATTTT.

This chain links TRBV7-2 with TRBJ2-7; D not certain. This CDR3 is built from 14 residues. Germline CDR1 SGHTA, CDR2 FQGNSA. The V and J ends lost 2 bases and 6 bases respectively, with 14 bases between them. DNA of the CDR3: TGTGCCAGCAGCTTAAATCTCGCCCTAGGCGAGCAGTACTTC. This codes for CASSLNLALGEQYF.

This chain joins TRBV29-1 and TRBJ1-2; 9 bases fit TRBD1. The V gene's germline CDR1 is SQVTM and CDR2 ANQGSEA. The CDR3 loop spans 13 amino acids. V gave up 3 bases and J gave up 7 bases; unmatched junction bases: 6. The CDR3 region is CSVDGDRATGYTF. As DNA, the CDR3 is TGCAGCGTTGACGGGGACAGGGCTACTGGCTACACCTTC.

This clone occurred a few times. V and J are TRBV10-3 and TRBJ1-6, with a possible D match to TRBD1 (5 bases). V was trimmed by 7 bases and J by 0 bases, leaving 13 bases between them. This CDR3 comprises 16 residues. Germline CDR1 and CDR2: ENHRY and SYGVKD. The CDR3 DNA reads as TGTGCCATCACCCGGGACCCAAACTCCTATAATTCACCCCTCCACTTT. It yields the protein CAITRDPNSYNSPLHF.

This chain joins TRBV18 and TRBJ2-7, with D perhaps matching TRBD1 (6 bases). Germline V CDR1 and CDR2: KGHSH, LQKENI. Trimming cost V 6 bases and J 3 bases, with 15 bases left between them. CDR3 size: 14 residues. The CDR3 DNA reads TGTGCCAGCTCTTTCGACGGACAGAGCTACGAGCAGTACTTC. This encodes CASSFDGQSYEQYF.

Points on this clone: Additional DNA sequences in this sample encode the identical CDR3. The chain links TRBV6-2 or TRBV6-3 to TRBJ2-7; no firm D call. Germline values: CDR1 MNHEY, CDR2 SVGEGT. This CDR3 contains 14 residues. V shed 2 bases and J shed 0 bases, with 8 bases lying between them. The CDR3 nucleotides are TGTGCCAGCAGTTACGGGCAGAGCTCCTACGAGCAGTACTTC. As protein: CASSYGQSSYEQYF.

V is TRBV28 and J is TRBJ1-1; 7 bases fit TRBD1. The CDR3 has 14 amino acids. From germline, CDR1 is MDHEN and CDR2 SYDVKM. Trimming removed 6 bases from V and 10 bases from J; junction bases left unmatched: 14. CDR3 sequence (DNA): TGTGCCAGCAGACCGACAGGGAAAGGCTTTAGAGCTTTCTTT. Protein product: CASRPTGKGFRAFF.